The 18 T cell receptor beta chains below come from one sample, sequenced in a study of T cell changes during pregnancy in multiple sclerosis. Measured with immunoSEQ multiplex PCR; TCRdb has only the in-frame clones, and not every one. This table holds about 39,000 clones, around 93% found once. The sample here was CD4+ T cells from peripheral blood mononuclear cells, taken in the first trimester of pregnancy. The receptors here all came from a female donor with multiple sclerosis, enrolled in a pregnancy study.

This clone was seen only once. The rearrangement links TRBV6-1 to TRBJ2-2; 7 nucleotides line up with TRBD2. Per the germline V gene, CDR1 is MNHNS and CDR2 is SASEGT. Trimming cost V 8 bases and J 3 bases; bases outside gene matches: 6. The CDR3 has 14 amino acids. CDR3 in DNA: TGTGCCAGCGAGGGAGGGGTGGACACCGGGGAGCTGTTTTTT. Translation: CASEGGVDTGELFF.

The rearrangement links TRBV5-5 to TRBJ2-2; D unresolved. V was cut by 4 bases and J by 5 bases, with 9 bases left in between. Germline CDR1 and CDR2: SGHKS and YYEKEE (reference sequence). The CDR3 covers 13 residues. Written as DNA, the CDR3 is TGTGCCAGCAGCCGTGCGGATACCGGGGAGCTGTTTTTT. This codes for CASSRADTGELFF.

The V gene is TRBV28, the J gene TRBJ2-3, with TRBD2 identical over 7 bases. Germline-derived CDR1 and CDR2 are MDHEN and SYDVKM. Losses at the gene ends were 3 bases for V and 2 bases for J; bases not matched to a gene: 5. The CDR3 spans 15 residues. The CDR3 DNA reads TGTGCCAGCAGTTTCGGCGGGAGCTCCACAGATACGCAGTATTTT. Protein: CASSFGGSSTDTQYF.

The rearrangement links TRBV2 to TRBJ1-2; D ambiguous. Trimming pared 6 bases from V and 3 bases from J, leaving 8 bases between. The CDR3 contains 12 residues. The germline CDR1 and CDR2 sequences are SNHLY and FYNNEI. The CDR3 DNA follows: TGTGCCAGCAGAGGAGTTGACTATGGCTACACCTTC. The encoded protein is CASRGVDYGYTF. Based on the CDR3 plus reference TRBV2 and TRBJ1-2, the full variable domain is EPEVTQTPSHQVTQMGQEVILRCVPISNHLYFYWYRQILGQKVEFLVSFYNNEISEKSEIFDDQFSVERPDGSNFTLKIRSTKLEDSAMYFCASRGVDYGYTFGSGTRLTVV.

The table lists this clone with a count of one. CDR3 nucleotides: TGTGCCAGCAGCCCGCCGGGACTAGCGGGAGTAGGTGGGTTCTTC. Protein: CASSPPGLAGVGGFF. The rearrangement joins TRBV7-2 to TRBJ2-1, with 14 positions matching TRBD2. The junction had 12 bases not matched to a gene; V was cut back by 5 bases and J by 15 bases. Germline V lookup: CDR1 SGHTA, CDR2 FQGNSA. The CDR3 runs 15 residues.

This sequence joins TRBV6-6 and TRBJ1-2; D call uncertain. Germline loops: CDR1 MNHNY, CDR2 SVGAGI (reference sequence). V was cut by 4 bases and J by 7 bases, with 13 bases left in between. The CDR3 runs 13 residues. CDR3 DNA sequence: TGTGCCAGCAGTTCGTCTTTAGGGAGTGGCTACACCTTC. Its protein is CASSSSLGSGYTF.

This chain connects TRBV6-5 to TRBJ2-5, with D maybe TRBD1 (6 bases). The CDR3 has 13 amino acids. The V and J ends lost 4 bases and 5 bases respectively, with 11 bases between them. Germline CDR1 MNHEY, CDR2 SVGAGI. CDR3 nucleotides: TGTGCCAGCAGTTCGATCAGGGGTGAGACCCAGTACTTC. This encodes CASSSIRGETQYF.

The sample holds a few counts of this clone. The rearrangement uses TRBV7-3 and TRBJ1-2, with 10 nucleotides matching TRBD1. V lost 5 bases, J lost 7 bases, and 4 bases stayed unmatched. Per the germline V gene, CDR1 is SGHTA and CDR2 is FQGTGA. The CDR3 runs 13 residues. The CDR3 region is CASSLGQGTGYTF. The DNA of the CDR3 is TGTGCCAGCAGCCTGGGACAGGGGACTGGCTACACCTTC.

The chain uses TRBV18 and TRBJ1-1; 7 nucleotides agree with TRBD1. This CDR3 has 16 amino acids. V shed 1 base, J shed 4 bases, and the junction held 9 bases outside the gene matches. Germline CDR1 is KGHSH and CDR2 is LQKENI. CDR3 nucleotide sequence: TGTGCCAGCTCACCACGGAGACAGGGCAACGGCACTGAAGCTTTCTTT. It encodes CASSPRRQGNGTEAFF.

The chain has TRBV19 and TRBJ1-5, with 7 bases lining up with TRBD1. Germline loops: CDR1 LNHDA, CDR2 SQIVND (reference sequence). The CDR3 spans 16 residues. V lost 3 bases, J lost 1 base, and 6 bases stayed unmatched. CDR3 coding DNA: TGTGCCAGTAGTATGCTACCGGGACAGAGCAATCAGCCCCAGCATTTT. Encoded protein: CASSMLPGQSNQPQHF.

The chain has TRBV7-9 and TRBJ1-6; D call uncertain. Trimming shortened V by 0 bases and J by 14 bases, and 8 bases separated the two germline ends. Germline V lookup: CDR1 SEHNR, CDR2 FQNEAQ (reference sequence). The length of the CDR3 is 12 residues. CDR3 protein: CASSLASLSLHF. The CDR3 nucleotides are TGTGCCAGCAGCTTAGCCAGTTTATCCCTCCACTTT.

The chain couples TRBV7-2 to TRBJ1-2, with a weak D call TRBD1 (6 bases). Germline assignment: CDR1 SGHTA and CDR2 FQGNSA. Trimming left V 1 base short and J 1 base short, with 10 bases between. The CDR3 has 15 residues. The CDR3 DNA reads as TGTGCCAGCAGCTTAGGTTCAGGGGTTAACTATGGCTACACCTTC. Translation: CASSLGSGVNYGYTF.

The V and J genes are TRBV5-1 and TRBJ2-7; 11 bases match TRBD2. V gave up 4 bases and J gave up 2 bases; unmatched junction bases: 8. The germline gives CDR1 SGHRS, CDR2 YFSETQ. This CDR3 has 16 amino acids. The CDR3: CASSHRTSGLPYEQYF. In nucleotides, the CDR3 is TGCGCCAGCAGCCATCGGACTAGCGGGTTGCCCTACGAGCAGTACTTC.

The chain links TRBV11-2 to TRBJ1-1; possibly TRBD1 for D (6 bases). This CDR3 has 12 amino acids. V was shortened by 6 bases and J by 10 bases, with 15 bases between the two germline ends. The germline V gene has CDR1 SGHAT and CDR2 FQNNGV. CDR3 coding DNA: TGTGCCAGCAGGCCTACAGGGAATCGAGCTTTCTTT. Translating it yields CASRPTGNRAFF. The full variable domain, completed using reference TRBV11-2 and TRBJ1-1, is EAGVAQSPRYKIIEKRQSVAFWCNPISGHATLYWYQQILGQGPKLLIQFQNNGVVDDSQLPKDRFSAERLKGVDSTLKIQPAKLEDSAVYLCASRPTGNRAFFGQGTRLTVV.

The CDR3 here is CASSVENRGVGGEQYF. CDR3 sequence (DNA): TGTGCCAGCAGCGTAGAGAACCGGGGGGTCGGTGGAGAGCAGTACTTC. The chain couples TRBV9 to TRBJ2-7; 7 nucleotides agree with TRBD2. The CDR3 loop spans 16 amino acids. Germline V gives CDR1 SGDLS, CDR2 YYNGEE. V shed 0 bases and J 7 bases; nucleotides not matched to a gene: 13.

The rearrangement links TRBV5-1 to TRBJ2-3; 12 nucleotides match TRBD2. Per the germline V gene, CDR1 is SGHRS and CDR2 is YFSETQ. V dropped 3 bases and J dropped 2; count of bases not matched to a gene: 13. This CDR3 is built from 19 residues. CDR3 in amino acids: CASSSGSGLAGSNTDTQYF. The CDR3 DNA reads as TGCGCCAGCAGCTCGGGATCCGGACTAGCGGGATCTAACACAGATACGCAGTATTTT.

The chain joins TRBV5-1 to TRBJ2-7; D might be TRBD2 (5 bases). The V end was cut by 0 bases, the J end by 4 bases, with 14 bases between. Germline V gene sequence: CDR1 SGHRS, CDR2 YFSETQ. This CDR3 is 15 amino acids long. The CDR3 nucleotides read TGCGCCAGCAGCTTGGTAGTGGGAGAGGGTTACGAGCAGTACTTC. Translation: CASSLVVGEGYEQYF. The whole variable domain, filled in from reference TRBV5-1 and TRBJ2-7, reads KAGVTQTPRYLIKTRGQQVTLSCSPISGHRSVSWYQQTPGQGLQFLFEYFSETQRNKGNFPGRFSGRQFSNSRSEMNVSTLELGDSALYLCASSLVVGEGYEQYFGPGTRLTVT.

The rearrangement uses TRBV9 and TRBJ2-2, with TRBD2 as a possible D gene (6 bases). Trimming took 4 bases from V and 4 from J, leaving 20 bases between them. Germline values: CDR1 SGDLS, CDR2 YYNGEE. The CDR3 covers 17 residues. CDR3 coding DNA: TGTGCCAGCAGCTCCTACCTTAGACTAGTATCCACCGGGGAGCTGTTTTTT. This translates into CASSSYLRLVSTGELFF.